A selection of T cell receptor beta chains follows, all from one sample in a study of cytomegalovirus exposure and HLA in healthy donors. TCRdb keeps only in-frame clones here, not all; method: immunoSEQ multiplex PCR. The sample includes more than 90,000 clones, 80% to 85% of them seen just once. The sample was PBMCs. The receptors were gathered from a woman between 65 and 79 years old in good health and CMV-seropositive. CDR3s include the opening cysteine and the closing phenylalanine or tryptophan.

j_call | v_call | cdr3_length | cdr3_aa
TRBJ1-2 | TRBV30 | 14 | CAFLSGGANYGYTF
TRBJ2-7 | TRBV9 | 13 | CASSVKAGGEQYF
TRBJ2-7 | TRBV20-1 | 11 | CSGYSSYEQYF
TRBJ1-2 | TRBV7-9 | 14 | CASSSEGRGHGYTF
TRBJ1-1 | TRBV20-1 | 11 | CSAVENTEAFF
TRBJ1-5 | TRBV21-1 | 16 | CASSGHRVGANQPQHF
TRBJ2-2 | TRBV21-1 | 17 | CASMPPIAGWDTGELFF
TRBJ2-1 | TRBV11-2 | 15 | CASSPLAGGKNEQFF
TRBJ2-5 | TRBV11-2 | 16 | CASSSQTSITQETQYF
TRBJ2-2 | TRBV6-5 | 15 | CASRRTVTNTGELFF
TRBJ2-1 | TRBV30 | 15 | CAWSVLDGGRVGQFF
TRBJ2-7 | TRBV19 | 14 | CASSNGAGGYEQYF
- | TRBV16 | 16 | CASSQSDSPMSYEQYF
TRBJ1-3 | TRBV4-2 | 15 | CASSPRRRVWDTIYF
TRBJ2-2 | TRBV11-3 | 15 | CASSSGTGYTGELFF
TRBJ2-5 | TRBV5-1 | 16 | CASSYGLAGEAGTQYF
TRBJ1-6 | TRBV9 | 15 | CASSVLGQDNSPLHF
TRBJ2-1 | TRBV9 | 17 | CASSSHGQGQHYNEQFF
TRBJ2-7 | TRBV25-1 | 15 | CASGTSGRFAYEQYF
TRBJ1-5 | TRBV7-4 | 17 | CASSLASDREGNQPQHF
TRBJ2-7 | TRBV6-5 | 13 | CASTQGGTYEQYF
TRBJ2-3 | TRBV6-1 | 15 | CASSEPGRGTDTQYF
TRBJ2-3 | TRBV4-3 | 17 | CASSQDCRGDGADTQYF
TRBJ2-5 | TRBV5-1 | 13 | CASSLASRETQYF
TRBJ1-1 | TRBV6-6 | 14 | CASSSDRLNTEAFF
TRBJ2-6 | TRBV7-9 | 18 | CASSFTVGLGSGANVLTF
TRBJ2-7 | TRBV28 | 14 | CASSEPSGNDEQYF
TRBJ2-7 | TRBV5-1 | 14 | CASSPLAGTYEQYF
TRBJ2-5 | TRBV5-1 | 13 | CASRTSGGETQYF
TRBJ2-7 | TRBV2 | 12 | CASGQGGNEQYF
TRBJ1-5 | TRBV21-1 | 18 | CASSKTRDRDFSNQPQHF
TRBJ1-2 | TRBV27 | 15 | CASSSPTGGNYGYTF
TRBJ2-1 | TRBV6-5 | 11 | CASRTSNEQFF
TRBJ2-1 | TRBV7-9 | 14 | CASSSRDTYNEQFF
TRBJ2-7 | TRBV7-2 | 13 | CASSQGGPWEQYF
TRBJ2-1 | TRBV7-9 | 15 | CASSALAGGPPVWFF
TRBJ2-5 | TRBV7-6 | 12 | CASSLAKRTQYF
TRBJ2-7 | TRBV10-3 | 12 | CAVSTSDYEQYF
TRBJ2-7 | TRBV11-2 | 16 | CASSGLAGKGRGEQYF
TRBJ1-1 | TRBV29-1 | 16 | CSAQDQTRGFNTEAFF
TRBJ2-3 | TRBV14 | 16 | CASSHLTGGGEDTQYF
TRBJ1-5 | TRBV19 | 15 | CASSWTGGTNQPQHF
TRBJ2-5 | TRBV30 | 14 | CAWRLAGEVETQYF
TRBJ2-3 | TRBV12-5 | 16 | CASGAGGSSGTDTQYF
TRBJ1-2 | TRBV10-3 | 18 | CAISNSKKMGQEGYGYTF
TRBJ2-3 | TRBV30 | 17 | CAWSKSRTSGSTDTQYF
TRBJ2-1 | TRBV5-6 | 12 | CASRSTSGLQFF
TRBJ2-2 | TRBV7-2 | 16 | CASSFWTSGVTGELFF
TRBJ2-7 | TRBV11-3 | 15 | CASSIGQGAGYEQYF